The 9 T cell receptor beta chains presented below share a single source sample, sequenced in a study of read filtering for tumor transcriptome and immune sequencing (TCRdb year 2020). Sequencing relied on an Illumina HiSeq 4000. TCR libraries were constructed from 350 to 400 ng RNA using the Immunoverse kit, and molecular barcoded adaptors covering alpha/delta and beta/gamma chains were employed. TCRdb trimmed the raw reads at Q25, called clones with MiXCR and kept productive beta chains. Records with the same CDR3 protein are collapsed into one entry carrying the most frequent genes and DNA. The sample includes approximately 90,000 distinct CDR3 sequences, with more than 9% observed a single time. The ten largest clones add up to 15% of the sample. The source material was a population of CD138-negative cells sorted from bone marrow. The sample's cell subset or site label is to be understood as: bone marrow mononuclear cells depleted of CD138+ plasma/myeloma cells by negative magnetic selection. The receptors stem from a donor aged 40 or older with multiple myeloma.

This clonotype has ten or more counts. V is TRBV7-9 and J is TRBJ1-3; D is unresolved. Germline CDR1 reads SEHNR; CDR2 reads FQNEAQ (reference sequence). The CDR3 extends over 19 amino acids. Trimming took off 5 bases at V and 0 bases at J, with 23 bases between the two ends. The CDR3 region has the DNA TGTGCCAGCAGCCCCAAGGGCAGCGCAGAACGAATCTCTGGAAACACCATATATTTT. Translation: CASSPKGSAERISGNTIYF.

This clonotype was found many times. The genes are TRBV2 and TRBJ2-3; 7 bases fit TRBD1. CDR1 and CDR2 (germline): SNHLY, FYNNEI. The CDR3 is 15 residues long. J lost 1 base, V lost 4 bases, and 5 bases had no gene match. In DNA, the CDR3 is TGTGCCAGCAGTGGAGCAGGGGGTGGCACAGATACGCAGTATTTT. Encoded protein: CASSGAGGGTDTQYF.

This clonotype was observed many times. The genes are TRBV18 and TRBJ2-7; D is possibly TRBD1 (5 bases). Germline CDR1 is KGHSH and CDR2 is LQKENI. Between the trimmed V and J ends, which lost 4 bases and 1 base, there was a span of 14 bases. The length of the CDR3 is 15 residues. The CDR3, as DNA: TGTGCCAGCTCACGGACACTCCGGACGTCCTACGAGCAGTACTTC. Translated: CASSRTLRTSYEQYF.

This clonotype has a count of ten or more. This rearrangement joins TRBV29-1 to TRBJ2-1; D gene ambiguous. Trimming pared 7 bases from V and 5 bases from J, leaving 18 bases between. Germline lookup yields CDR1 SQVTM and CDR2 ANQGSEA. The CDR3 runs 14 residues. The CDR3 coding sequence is TGCAGCGCATCTCGGGCAGTTTCTAACAATGAGCAGTTCTTC. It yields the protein CSASRAVSNNEQFF.

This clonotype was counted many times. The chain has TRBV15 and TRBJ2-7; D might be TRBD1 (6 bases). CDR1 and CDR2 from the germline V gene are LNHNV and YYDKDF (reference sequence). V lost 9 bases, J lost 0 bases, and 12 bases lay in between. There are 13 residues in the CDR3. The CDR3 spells CATRDTGSYEQYF. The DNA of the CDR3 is TGTGCCACGAGGGACACCGGCTCCTACGAGCAGTACTTC.

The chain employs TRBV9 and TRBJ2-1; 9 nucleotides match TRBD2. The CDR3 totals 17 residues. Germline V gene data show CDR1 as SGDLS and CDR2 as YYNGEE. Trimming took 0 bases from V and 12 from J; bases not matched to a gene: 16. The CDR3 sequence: CASSVGAGGPSYDGQFF. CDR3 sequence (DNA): TGTGCCAGCAGCGTAGGGGCGGGAGGGCCGTCCTACGATGGGCAGTTCTTC.

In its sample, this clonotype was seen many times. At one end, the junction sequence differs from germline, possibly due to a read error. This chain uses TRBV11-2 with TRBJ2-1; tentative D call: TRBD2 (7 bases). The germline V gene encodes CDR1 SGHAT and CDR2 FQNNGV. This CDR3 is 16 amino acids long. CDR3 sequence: CASSPVRGAKYNEQLF. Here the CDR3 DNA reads TGTGCCAGCAGCCCGGTTCGGGGGGCCAAGTACAATGAGCAGCTCTTC.

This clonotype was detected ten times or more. CDR3 nucleotide sequence: TGTGCCAGCAGGGCCGTTGCCGGGGAGCTGTTTTTT. Translation: CASRAVAGELFF. The V and J genes are TRBV6-2 or TRBV6-3 and TRBJ2-2; D uncertain. The germline gives CDR1 MNHEY, CDR2 SVGEGT. Trimming removed 6 bases at V and 6 bases at J, with 8 bases between. CDR3 length equals 12 residues.

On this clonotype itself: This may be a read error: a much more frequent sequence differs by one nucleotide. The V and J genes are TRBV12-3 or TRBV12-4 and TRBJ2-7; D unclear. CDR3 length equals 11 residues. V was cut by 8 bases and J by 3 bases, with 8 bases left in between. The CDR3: CASGSIYEQYF. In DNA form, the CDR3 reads TGTGCCAGCGGTTCCATCTACGAGCAGTACTTC.